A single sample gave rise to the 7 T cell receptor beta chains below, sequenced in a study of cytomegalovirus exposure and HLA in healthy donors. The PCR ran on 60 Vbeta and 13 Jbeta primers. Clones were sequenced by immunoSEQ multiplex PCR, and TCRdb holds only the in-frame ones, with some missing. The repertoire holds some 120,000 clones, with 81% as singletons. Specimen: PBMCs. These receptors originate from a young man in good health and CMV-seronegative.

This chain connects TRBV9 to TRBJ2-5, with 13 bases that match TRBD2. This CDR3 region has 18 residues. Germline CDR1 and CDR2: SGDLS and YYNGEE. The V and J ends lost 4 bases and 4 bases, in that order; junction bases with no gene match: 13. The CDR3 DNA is TGTGCCAGCAGCCCTACCCACAGACTAGCGGGGGGCGGAGAGACCCAGTACTTC. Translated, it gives CASSPTHRLAGGGETQYF.

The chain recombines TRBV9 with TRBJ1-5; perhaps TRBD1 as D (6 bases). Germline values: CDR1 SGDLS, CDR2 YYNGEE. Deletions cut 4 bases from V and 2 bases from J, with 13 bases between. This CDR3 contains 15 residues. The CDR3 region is CASSPGGGRNQPQHF. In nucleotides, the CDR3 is TGTGCCAGCAGCCCGGGGGGGGGCCGCAATCAGCCCCAGCATTTT.

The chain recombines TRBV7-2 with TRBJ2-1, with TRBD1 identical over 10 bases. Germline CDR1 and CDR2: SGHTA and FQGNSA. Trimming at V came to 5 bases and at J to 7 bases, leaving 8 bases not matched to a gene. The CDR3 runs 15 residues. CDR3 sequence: CASSPPGQGKNEQFF. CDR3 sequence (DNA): TGTGCCAGCAGCCCTCCGGGACAGGGGAAAAATGAGCAGTTCTTC.

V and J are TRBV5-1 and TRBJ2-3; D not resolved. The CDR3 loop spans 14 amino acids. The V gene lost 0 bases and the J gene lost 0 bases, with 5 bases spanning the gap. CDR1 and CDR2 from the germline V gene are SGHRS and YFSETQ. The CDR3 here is CASSLAGSTDTQYF. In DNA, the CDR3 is TGCGCCAGCAGCTTGGCCGGGAGCACAGATACGCAGTATTTT. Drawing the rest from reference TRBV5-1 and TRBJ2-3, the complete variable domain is KAGVTQTPRYLIKTRGQQVTLSCSPISGHRSVSWYQQTPGQGLQFLFEYFSETQRNKGNFPGRFSGRQFSNSRSEMNVSTLELGDSALYLCASSLAGSTDTQYFGPGTRLTVL.

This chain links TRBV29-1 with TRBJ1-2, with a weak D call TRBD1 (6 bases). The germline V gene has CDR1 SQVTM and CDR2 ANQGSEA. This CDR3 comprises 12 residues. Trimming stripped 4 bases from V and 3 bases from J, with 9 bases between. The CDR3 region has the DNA TGCAGCGTTGCAGCAGGGGACTATGGCTACACCTTC. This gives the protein CSVAAGDYGYTF.

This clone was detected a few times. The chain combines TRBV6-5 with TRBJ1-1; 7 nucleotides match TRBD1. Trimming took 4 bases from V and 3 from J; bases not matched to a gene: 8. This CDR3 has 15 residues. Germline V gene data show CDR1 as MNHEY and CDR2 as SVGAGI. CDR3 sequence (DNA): TGTGCCAGCAGTTCTAAGACAGGGTGGTACACTGAAGCTTTCTTT. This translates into CASSSKTGWYTEAFF.

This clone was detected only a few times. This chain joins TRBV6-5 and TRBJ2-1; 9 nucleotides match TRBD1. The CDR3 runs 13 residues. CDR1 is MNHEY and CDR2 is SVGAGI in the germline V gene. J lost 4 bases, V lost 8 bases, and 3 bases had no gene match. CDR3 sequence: CASGGTGYNEQFF. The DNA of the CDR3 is TGTGCCAGCGGTGGGACAGGGTACAATGAGCAGTTCTTC.